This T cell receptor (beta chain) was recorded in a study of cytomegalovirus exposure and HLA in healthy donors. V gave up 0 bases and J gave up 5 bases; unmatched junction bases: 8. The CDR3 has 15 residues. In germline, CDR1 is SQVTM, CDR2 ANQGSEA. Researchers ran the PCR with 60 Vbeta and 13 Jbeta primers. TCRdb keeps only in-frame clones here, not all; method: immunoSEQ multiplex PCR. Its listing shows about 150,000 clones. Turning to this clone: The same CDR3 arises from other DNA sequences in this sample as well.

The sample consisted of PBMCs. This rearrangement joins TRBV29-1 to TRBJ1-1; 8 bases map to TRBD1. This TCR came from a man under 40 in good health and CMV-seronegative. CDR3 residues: CSVEEWKTGGTEAFF. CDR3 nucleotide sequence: TGCAGCGTTGAAGAGTGGAAAACAGGGGGTACTGAAGCTTTCTTT.